The 9 T cell receptor beta chains listed next were all sequenced from one sample in a study of ipilimumab plus nivolumab after autologous stem cell transplantation. Using immunoSEQ multiplex PCR, the repertoire was profiled, and TCRdb retains in-frame clones only, with some absent. The data contain 15,000 or so clones, roughly four fifths of them singletons. The sample here was PBMCs, taken in a trial of ipilimumab plus nivolumab as post-transplant consolidation. The source of these receptors is a male donor with diffuse large B-cell lymphoma.

This rearrangement joins TRBV7-2 to TRBJ2-2, with D possibly TRBD2 on 7 matching bases. CDR3 size: 16 residues. The germline V gene has CDR1 SGHTA and CDR2 FQGNSA. With 5 bases removed from V and 0 bases from J, the gap between germline ends came to 13 bases. In DNA form, the CDR3 reads TGTGCCAGCAGCCCTAGGGGGGGATCGAACACCGGGGAGCTGTTTTTT. Residues: CASSPRGGSNTGELFF.

This clone is classed as medium-sized. V and J are TRBV4-3 and TRBJ2-2; possible D gene TRBD2, 5 bases. The CDR3 is made up of 15 amino acids. V lost 0 bases and J lost 4, with 9 bases in between. Germline values: CDR1 LGHNA, CDR2 YSLEER. CDR3 sequence: CASSQERGSTGELFF. The CDR3 DNA sequence: TGCGCCAGCAGCCAAGAAAGAGGGTCCACCGGGGAGCTGTTTTTT.

The V call is TRBV5-4, the J call TRBJ2-5, with D uncertain. The J call may be incorrect, as the DNA end agrees better with TRBJ2-7. Germline CDR1 reads SGHNT; CDR2 reads YYREEE (reference sequence). CDR3 length: 12 residues. The CDR3 region is CASSLEGHEQYF. The DNA for the CDR3 is TGTGCCAGCAGCTTGGAAGGGCACGAGCAGTACTTC.

In its sample, this clone is medium-sized. The chain carries TRBV29-1 and TRBJ2-2; TRBD2 matches at 7 bases. Per the germline V gene, CDR1 is SQVTM and CDR2 is ANQGSEA. The CDR3 contains 14 residues. Trimming took 7 bases from V and 4 from J; bases not matched to a gene: 9. The CDR3 protein is CSANGGRATGELFF. The DNA of the CDR3 is TGCAGCGCCAATGGGGGGAGGGCCACCGGGGAGCTGTTTTTT.

The count of this clone is one. The chain links TRBV18 to TRBJ2-1; the match to TRBD1 covers 9 bases. The CDR3 consists of 15 residues. Germline V CDR1 and CDR2: KGHSH, LQKENI. Losses at the gene ends were 3 bases for V and 8 bases for J; bases not matched to a gene: 8. The CDR3 DNA follows: TGTGCCAGCTCACCTTACAGGGGGCTTATATATGAGCAGTTCTTC. This codes for CASSPYRGLIYEQFF.

The chain joins TRBV7-3 to TRBJ2-1, with 7 bases identical to TRBD2. Germline-derived CDR1 and CDR2 are SGHTA and FQGTGA. The ends lost 5 bases at V and 5 bases at J; junction bases unmatched: 12. The CDR3 is 16 residues long. CDR3 residues: CASSPQAGVRDNEQFF. DNA of the CDR3: TGTGCCAGCAGCCCCCAGGCGGGAGTAAGGGACAATGAGCAGTTCTTC.

The chain is built from TRBV19 and TRBJ2-3; 10 nucleotides match TRBD2. The CDR3 is made up of 15 amino acids. The junction had 6 bases not matched to a gene; V was cut back by 3 bases and J by 6 bases. Germline assignment: CDR1 LNHDA and CDR2 SQIVND (reference sequence). The CDR3 is CASSIVGLARDTQYF. CDR3 nucleotide sequence: TGTGCCAGTAGTATCGTGGGACTAGCGAGGGATACGCAGTATTTT.

DNA for the CDR3: TGTGCCAGCTCTCTACTAGCGGGGATGTCAGATACGCAGTATTTT. As protein: CASSLLAGMSDTQYF. This sequence joins TRBV25-1 and TRBJ2-3, with 10 bases that match TRBD2. Germline lookup yields CDR1 MGHDK and CDR2 SYGVNS. Trimming took 8 bases from V and 4 from J; bases not matched to a gene: 9. The CDR3 contains 15 residues.

The chain has TRBV19 and TRBJ2-7; 9 bases line up with TRBD1. The V segment lost 6 bases and the J segment 3 bases; nucleotides outside the gene matches: 0. The CDR3 sequence is 12 residues long. The germline V gene has CDR1 LNHDA and CDR2 SQIVND (reference sequence). In nucleotides, the CDR3 is TGTGCCAGTAGGGACAGGGGCTACGAGCAGTACTTC. Protein: CASRDRGYEQYF. Full variable domain (outside the CDR3, taken from reference TRBV19 and TRBJ2-7): DGGITQSPKYLFRKEGQNVTLSCEQNLNHDAMYWYRQDPGQGLRLIYYSQIVNDFQKGDIAEGYSVSREKKESFPLTVTSAQKNPTAFYLCASRDRGYEQYFGPGTRLTVT.